The present TCR beta chain was sequenced within a study of cytomegalovirus exposure and HLA in healthy donors. In the case of this clone: What it binds is not known.

The CDR3 runs to 15 residues. Overall study results and limits: Analyses of presence/absence relied on an assumption of roughly uniform sequencing depth across donors. In a later analysis, HLA-C alleles had the fewest associated TCRs, DRB1 alleles the most. A later analysis, which compared TCR beta chains of equal frequency, found the HLA-associated ones more clonally expanded. Accurate HLA-A and HLA-B prediction from TCR beta sequences was reported for most subjects.

PCR employed 60 Vbeta and 13 Jbeta primers. Sequencing used immunoSEQ multiplex PCR; TCRdb keeps in-frame clones, though not all of them. Among some 170,000 clones listed, roughly four fifths were seen once. The chain has TRBV21-1 and TRBJ1-3; the table's D call, TRBD1, has no DNA check behind it. TRBV21-1 is designated a pseudogene. The clonotype was recovered from a man over 45 in good health and CMV-seropositive. The source material was PBMCs. The CDR3 is CASSPGDRLGNTIYF. The CDR3 nucleotides are TGTGCCAGCAGCCCGGGGGACAGGCTGGGAAACACCATATATTTT.